This is a list of T cell receptor beta chains from one sample in a study of cytomegalovirus exposure and HLA in healthy donors. The method was immunoSEQ multiplex PCR; TCRdb's version includes in-frame clones alone and lacks a portion of them. The sample shows more than 110,000 clones, around 79% of them seen only once. What was sequenced was PBMCs. The receptors come from a male donor in good health and CMV-seronegative. CDR3s include the opening cysteine and the closing phenylalanine or tryptophan. The D gene is left open where the match is weak. Size values are once, few and many counts, or a class for expanded clones, and some rows have none.

V gene: TRBV27; J gene: TRBJ1-5; clone size: NA; D gene: TRBD1; CDR3 protein: CASSPGQGYQPQHF; CDR3 DNA: TGTGCCAGCAGTCCGGGACAGGGCTATCAGCCCCAGCATTTT
V gene: TRBV27; J gene: TRBJ2-1; clone size: NA; D gene: TRBD2; CDR3 protein: CASSPYTGTSGRNEQFF; CDR3 DNA: TGTGCCAGCAGTCCCTACACCGGGACTAGCGGGAGAAATGAGCAGTTCTTC
V gene: TRBV6-5; J gene: TRBJ2-7; clone size: NA; D gene: NA; CDR3 protein: CASGPTGISEQYF; CDR3 DNA: TGTGCCAGCGGACCGACAGGTATCAGCGAGCAGTACTTC
V gene: TRBV7-2; J gene: TRBJ2-2; clone size: NA; D gene: TRBD1; CDR3 protein: CASSLVGGGNTGELFF; CDR3 DNA: TGTGCCAGCAGCTTAGTAGGGGGCGGGAACACCGGGGAGCTGTTTTTT
V gene: TRBV7-2; J gene: TRBJ2-7; clone size: NA; D gene: NA; CDR3 protein: CASSLTGHPTYEQYF; CDR3 DNA: TGTGCCAGCAGCTTAACGGGACACCCAACCTACGAGCAGTACTTC
V gene: TRBV5-4; J gene: TRBJ2-3; clone size: NA; D gene: TRBD2; CDR3 protein: CASSTRGVSTDTQYF; CDR3 DNA: TGTGCCAGCAGCACACGGGGGGTAAGCACAGATACGCAGTATTTT
V gene: TRBV30; J gene: TRBJ1-5; clone size: NA; D gene: NA; CDR3 protein: CAWSVGGHSNQPQHF; CDR3 DNA: TGTGCCTGGAGTGTAGGGGGACATAGCAATCAGCCCCAGCATTTT
V gene: TRBV19; J gene: TRBJ1-6; clone size: NA; D gene: NA; CDR3 protein: CASSIRSSPLHF; CDR3 DNA: TGTGCCAGTAGTATAAGAAGCTCACCCCTCCACTTT
V gene: TRBV6-1; J gene: TRBJ1-5; clone size: once; D gene: NA; CDR3 protein: CASRPTGSKQPQHF; CDR3 DNA: TGTGCCAGCAGGCCGACAGGATCAAAGCAGCCCCAGCATTTT
V gene: TRBV5-1; J gene: TRBJ2-1; clone size: NA; D gene: NA; CDR3 protein: CASSLEDWPNNEQFF; CDR3 DNA: TGCGCCAGCAGCTTAGAGGACTGGCCTAACAATGAGCAGTTCTTC
V gene: TRBV7-2; J gene: TRBJ2-1; clone size: NA; D gene: NA; CDR3 protein: CASSPRGSSYNEQFF; CDR3 DNA: TGTGCCAGCAGCCCCCGGGGGAGCTCCTACAATGAGCAGTTCTTC
V gene: TRBV6-1; J gene: TRBJ2-5; clone size: once; D gene: TRBD1; CDR3 protein: CASSELGQNLQETQYF; CDR3 DNA: TGTGCCAGCAGTGAATTGGGACAGAACCTTCAAGAGACCCAGTACTTC
V gene: TRBV20-1; J gene: TRBJ2-1; clone size: NA; D gene: NA; CDR3 protein: CSARRVNEQFF; CDR3 DNA: TGCAGTGCCCGGAGGGTCAATGAGCAGTTCTTC
V gene: TRBV7-2; J gene: TRBJ1-4; clone size: once; D gene: NA; CDR3 protein: CASSLHPQGKATNEKLFF; CDR3 DNA: TGTGCCAGCAGCTTACACCCCCAGGGTAAAGCAACTAATGAAAAACTGTTTTTT
V gene: TRBV28; J gene: TRBJ1-1; clone size: few; D gene: NA; CDR3 protein: CASRQLSRTEAFF; CDR3 DNA: TGTGCCAGCAGACAACTTTCGAGGACTGAAGCTTTCTTT
V gene: TRBV19; J gene: TRBJ1-5; clone size: NA; D gene: NA; CDR3 protein: CASSIIGGIGNQPQHF; CDR3 DNA: TGTGCCAGTAGTATAATTGGCGGTATTGGCAATCAGCCCCAGCATTTT
V gene: TRBV10-3; J gene: TRBJ1-2; clone size: NA; D gene: NA; CDR3 protein: CAISEAGRDYGYTF; CDR3 DNA: TGTGCCATCAGTGAGGCGGGGAGGGACTATGGCTACACCTTC
V gene: TRBV5-1; J gene: TRBJ2-7; clone size: NA; D gene: TRBD1; CDR3 protein: CASSPRQGVMNEQYF; CDR3 DNA: TGCGCCAGCAGCCCAAGACAGGGGGTGATGAACGAGCAGTACTTC
V gene: TRBV9; J gene: TRBJ2-5; clone size: NA; D gene: NA; CDR3 protein: CASSVGADRLETQYF; CDR3 DNA: TGTGCCAGCAGCGTAGGGGCCGATAGATTGGAGACCCAGTACTTC
V gene: TRBV19; J gene: TRBJ2-3; clone size: NA; D gene: TRBD1; CDR3 protein: CASSISRGSTDTQYF; CDR3 DNA: TGTGCCAGTAGTATAAGCAGGGGGAGTACAGATACGCAGTATTTT
V gene: TRBV6-5; J gene: TRBJ2-2; clone size: NA; D gene: TRBD2; CDR3 protein: CASSYSLAGGSGELFF; CDR3 DNA: TGTGCCAGCAGTTACTCTCTAGCGGGAGGATCCGGGGAGCTGTTTTTT
V gene: TRBV9; J gene: TRBJ2-3; clone size: NA; D gene: TRBD2; CDR3 protein: CASSRRDSGRDTQYF; CDR3 DNA: TGTGCCAGCAGCCGTCGGGATAGCGGGAGGGATACGCAGTATTTT
V gene: TRBV19; J gene: TRBJ2-2; clone size: NA; D gene: TRBD1; CDR3 protein: CASSAPRTGSTGELFF; CDR3 DNA: TGTGCCAGTAGTGCCCCAAGGACAGGTTCCACCGGGGAGCTGTTTTTT
V gene: TRBV25-1; J gene: TRBJ1-1; clone size: NA; D gene: NA; CDR3 protein: CASSEYFQGLTEAFF; CDR3 DNA: TGTGCCAGCAGTGAATATTTTCAGGGACTTACTGAAGCTTTCTTT
V gene: TRBV2; J gene: TRBJ1-2; clone size: few; D gene: NA; CDR3 protein: CASSKDSTKTRNYGYTF; CDR3 DNA: TGTGCCAGCAGTAAGGACAGTACTAAAACCCGTAACTATGGCTACACCTTC
V gene: TRBV5-4; J gene: TRBJ2-1; clone size: once; D gene: NA; CDR3 protein: CASSLVAYNEQFF; CDR3 DNA: TGTGCCAGCAGCTTGGTCGCCTACAATGAGCAGTTCTTC
V gene: TRBV19; J gene: TRBJ1-1; clone size: NA; D gene: NA; CDR3 protein: CASSTQRMNTEAFF; CDR3 DNA: TGTGCCAGTAGTACCCAGAGGATGAACACTGAAGCTTTCTTT
V gene: TRBV4-3; J gene: TRBJ2-7; clone size: NA; D gene: NA; CDR3 protein: CASSQDGGHEQYF; CDR3 DNA: TGCGCCAGCAGCCAAGATGGGGGCCACGAGCAGTACTTC
V gene: TRBV9; J gene: TRBJ1-2; clone size: NA; D gene: NA; CDR3 protein: CARSVEWGETNYGYTF; CDR3 DNA: TGTGCCCGCAGCGTAGAGTGGGGGGAGACCAACTATGGCTACACCTTC
V gene: TRBV11-2; J gene: TRBJ2-3; clone size: NA; D gene: NA; CDR3 protein: CASSPRLVGTDTQYF; CDR3 DNA: TGTGCCAGCAGCCCCAGGTTAGTTGGCACAGATACGCAGTATTTT
V gene: TRBV19; J gene: TRBJ2-1; clone size: NA; D gene: TRBD1; CDR3 protein: CASSTRQGQFF; CDR3 DNA: TGTGCCAGTAGTACCAGACAGGGGCAGTTCTTC
V gene: TRBV7-9; J gene: TRBJ2-1; clone size: NA; D gene: NA; CDR3 protein: CASSLAGQEQFF; CDR3 DNA: TGTGCCAGCAGCTTAGCGGGGCAGGAGCAGTTCTTC